One sample yielded the 26 T cell receptor beta chains listed below, sequenced in a study of T cell repertoires in cytomegalovirus infection. TCRdb independently ran MiXCR on the reads; one entry per CDR3 protein. The table includes 250,000 to 350,000 distinct CDR3 sequences, 20% to 30% detected once. The sequencing sample was made of PBMCs. The source of these receptors is a human donor in good health (CMV status not recorded). Some clones in this sample may be carry-over from other donors' samples.

The rearrangement joins TRBV7-9 to TRBJ1-2; D remains unclear. Germline loops: CDR1 SEHNR, CDR2 FQNEAQ (reference sequence). The CDR3 contains 12 residues. Trimming shortened V by 8 bases and J by 1 base, and 8 bases separated the two germline ends. Here the CDR3 reads CASEEFNYGYTF. The CDR3 region has the DNA TGTGCCAGCGAAGAATTTAACTATGGCTACACCTTC.

This clonotype was recorded at least ten times. The chain has TRBV7-2 and TRBJ2-7, with a weak D call TRBD2 (5 bases). The CDR3 loop spans 14 amino acids. Trimming removed 8 bases at V and 3 bases at J, with 17 bases between. Germline assignment: CDR1 SGHTA and CDR2 FQGNSA. This CDR3 is CASAKRQRLYEQYF. The CDR3 coding sequence is TGTGCCAGCGCTAAGCGGCAGCGACTCTACGAGCAGTACTTC.

V is TRBV7-6 and J is TRBJ2-2; weak D call: TRBD2 (5 bases). Germline-derived CDR1 and CDR2 are SGHVS and FNYEAQ. This CDR3 has 16 amino acids. Trimming cost V 4 bases and J 6 bases, with 18 bases left between them. As DNA, the CDR3 is TGTGCCAGCAGCTCCAGCGGCGGTAGTTGGGCCGGGGAGCTGTTTTTT. This sequence encodes CASSSSGGSWAGELFF.

Here the CDR3 reads CASRIAGDTQYF. CDR3 nucleotides: TGTGCCAGCAGAATAGCGGGAGATACGCAGTATTTT. This chain connects TRBV7-2 to TRBJ2-3; 7 bases fit TRBD2. CDR3 size: 12 residues. Germline V gives CDR1 SGHTA, CDR2 FQGNSA. The J segment lost 5 bases and the V segment lost 6 bases, leaving 2 bases of the junction unmatched.

The J gene is TRBJ2-7, the V gene TRBV5-5; no clear D gene. V lost 4 bases and J 0 bases, leaving 11 bases between the germline ends. The CDR3 length is 14 residues. Germline loops: CDR1 SGHKS, CDR2 YYEKEE (reference sequence). CDR3 nucleotides: TGTGCCAGCAGCCCACAGATTAGCTCCTACGAGCAGTACTTC. It translates to CASSPQISSYEQYF.

V and J are TRBV5-6 and TRBJ1-6, with D unclear. V was trimmed by 1 base and J by 7 bases, leaving 6 bases between them. Germline values: CDR1 SGHDT, CDR2 YYEEEE. The CDR3 has 13 residues. CDR3 nucleotide sequence: TGTGCCAGCAGCTTGAATCCGAATTCACCCCTCCACTTT. The encoded protein is CASSLNPNSPLHF.

CDR3 amino acids: CASSPRIPPSEAFF. The CDR3 DNA reads TGTGCCAGCAGCCCCCGCATCCCTCCTTCTGAAGCTTTCTTT. This chain connects TRBV3-1 to TRBJ1-1, with D uncertain. Per germline, CDR1 LGHDT and CDR2 YNNKEL (reference sequence). Trimming pared 4 bases from V and 6 bases from J, leaving 15 bases between. The CDR3 is 14 amino acids.

This chain connects TRBV20-1 to TRBJ1-1; TRBD1 aligns across 9 bases. The V segment lost 5 bases and the J segment 3 bases; nucleotides outside the gene matches: 4. CDR1 DFQATT and CDR2 SNEGSKA come from the germline V gene (reference sequence). This CDR3 is 13 amino acids long. The DNA of the CDR3 is TGCAGTGCTTGGACAGGGGACGACACTGAAGCTTTCTTT. It translates to CSAWTGDDTEAFF.

J is TRBJ2-1 and V is TRBV14; 7 nucleotides align to TRBD2. The V and J ends lost 0 bases and 3 bases, in that order; junction bases with no gene match: 17. Germline loops: CDR1 SGHDN, CDR2 FVKESK. The CDR3 consists of 20 residues. CDR3 amino acids: CASSQEDPSRGRLNYNEQFF. The CDR3, as DNA: TGTGCCAGCAGCCAAGAGGACCCGTCGCGGGGGAGGCTGAACTACAATGAGCAGTTCTTC. Variable domain in full (rest from reference TRBV14 and TRBJ2-1): EAGVTQFPSHSVIEKGQTVTLRCDPISGHDNLYWYRRVMGKEIKFLLHFVKESKQDESGMPNNRFLAERTGGTYSTLKVQPAELEDSGVYFCASSQEDPSRGRLNYNEQFFGPGTRLTVL.

This clonotype was detected ten times or more. The chain uses TRBV7-6 and TRBJ2-6; D is perhaps TRBD2 (5 bases). The CDR3 covers 16 residues. Germline assignment: CDR1 SGHVS and CDR2 FNYEAQ. V shed 0 bases and J shed 2 bases, with 8 bases lying between them. In DNA form, the CDR3 reads TGTGCCAGCAGCTTAGCACTAGGACCTGGGGCCAACGTCCTGACTTTC. Translated: CASSLALGPGANVLTF. The full variable domain, its missing parts supplied by reference TRBV7-6 and TRBJ2-6, is GAGVSQSPRYKVTKRGQDVALRCDPISGHVSLYWYRQALGQGPEFLTYFNYEAQQDKSGLPNDRFSAERPEGSISTLTIQRTEQRDSAMYRCASSLALGPGANVLTFGAGSRLTVL.

This clonotype was detected a few times. At one end, the junction sequence differs from germline, possibly due to a read error. J is TRBJ2-1 and V is TRBV5-3, with D possibly TRBD2 on 6 matching bases. TRBV5-3 falls under the ORF class, with uncertain function. The CDR3 loop spans 14 amino acids. The CDR3 loop reads CASSLSSANNEQFF. The CDR3 DNA sequence: TGTGCCAGCAGCTTGTCTAGCGCCAACAATGAGCAGTTCTTC.

A word on this clonotype: This may be a read error: a much more frequent sequence differs by one nucleotide. No conserved phenylalanine or tryptophan is present at the end of the CDR3, so a read error is the likely explanation. The V and J genes are TRBV20-1 and TRBJ1-5, with a weak D call TRBD1 (5 bases). Germline V lookup: CDR1 DFQATT, CDR2 SNEGSKA (reference sequence). V shed 1 base and J shed 5 bases, with 12 bases lying between them. The CDR3 totals 14 residues. The CDR3 DNA follows: TGCAGTGCTAGAGTGCGGGGAGGGGATCAGCCCCAGCATGTT. Protein sequence: CSARVRGGDQPQHV.

This clonotype was picked up a small number of times. The V call is TRBV28, the J call TRBJ2-1; D is perhaps TRBD2 (7 bases). The germline V gene encodes CDR1 MDHEN and CDR2 SYDVKM. Trimming removed 8 bases from V and 2 bases from J, with 16 bases in between. The CDR3 loop spans 15 amino acids. CDR3 loop: CASGGGRGPYNEQFF. CDR3 in DNA: TGTGCCAGCGGGGGGGGCAGGGGTCCCTACAATGAGCAGTTCTTC.

A few counts support this clonotype. The chain combines TRBV7-6 with TRBJ1-4; D may be TRBD1 (5 bases). Per the germline V gene, CDR1 is SGHVS and CDR2 is FNYEAQ. V lost 6 bases and J lost 6, with 11 bases in between. The CDR3 length is 13 residues. In DNA, the CDR3 is TGTGCCAGCAGGGGGACTCCGGATGAAAAACTGTTTTTT. Protein: CASRGTPDEKLFF.

The chain joins TRBV2 to TRBJ1-2; D unclear. The CDR3 is 11 residues long. Germline assignment: CDR1 SNHLY and CDR2 FYNNEI. V was shortened by 5 bases and J by 8 bases, with 9 bases between the two germline ends. The CDR3 coding sequence is TGTGCCAGCAGTCCTTTAAGCGGCTACACCTTC. It encodes CASSPLSGYTF.

This clonotype was seen repeatedly, ten times or more. This chain joins TRBV7-2 and TRBJ2-7; the match to TRBD2 covers 7 bases. V lost 6 bases to trimming and J lost 3 bases; unmatched junction nucleotides: 11. Germline assignment: CDR1 SGHTA and CDR2 FQGNSA. The CDR3 has 15 residues. This CDR3 reads CASSSGGGEGYEQYF. CDR3 sequence (DNA): TGTGCCAGCAGTTCCGGTGGAGGGGAGGGCTACGAGCAGTACTTC.

The chain recombines TRBV28 with TRBJ1-5; the match to TRBD1 covers 7 bases. The trim removed 4 bases at V and 5 bases at J, leaving 8 bases unmatched. CDR3 size: 15 residues. Germline-derived CDR1 and CDR2 are MDHEN and SYDVKM. CDR3 bases: TGTGCCAGCAGTTACAACAGGGGTCAGCATCAGCCCCAGCATTTT. The encoded protein is CASSYNRGQHQPQHF.

This clonotype was counted ten times or more. The CDR3 DNA reads TGTGCTAGTGGTTTGGTACTCGGCAGGAGCCGACTAGCGGGAGTCCCAGATACGCAGTATTTT. Translation: CASGLVLGRSRLAGVPDTQYF. The chain has TRBV12-5 and TRBJ2-3; 12 bases match TRBD2. This CDR3 region has 21 residues. Germline values: CDR1 LGHNT, CDR2 FRNRAP. The J segment lost 4 bases and the V segment lost 0 bases, leaving 17 bases of the junction unmatched.

This clonotype was recorded many times. The gene calls are TRBV7-6 and TRBJ2-1; unclear D gene. This CDR3 is built from 15 residues. Germline CDR1 reads SGHVS; CDR2 reads FNYEAQ. V was pared by 5 bases and J by 7 bases, with 18 bases between. CDR3 region: CASSASLGFLNEQFF. As DNA, the CDR3 is TGTGCCAGCAGCGCTTCTTTGGGGTTTCTGAATGAGCAGTTCTTC.

The chain combines TRBV29-1 with TRBJ2-5, with 10 bases matching TRBD1. Germline-derived CDR1 and CDR2 are SQVTM and ANQGSEA. V lost 6 bases, J lost 1 base, and 5 bases stayed unmatched. The CDR3 is made up of 14 amino acids. The CDR3, as DNA: TGCAGCGTCGGGAGGACAGGGGGCCAAGAGACCCAGTACTTC. Its translation is CSVGRTGGQETQYF.

This clonotype was seen more than once but under ten times. This chain connects TRBV7-2 to TRBJ2-1; D uncertain. This CDR3 contains 15 residues. V was pared by 1 base and J by 1 base, with 8 bases between. The germline V gene encodes CDR1 SGHTA and CDR2 FQGNSA. The CDR3: CASSLDRRSYNEQFF. CDR3 DNA: TGTGCCAGCAGCTTAGATAGGAGATCCTACAATGAGCAGTTCTTC.

This clonotype came up a few times. V gene TRBV29-1 combines with J gene TRBJ2-2; TRBD2 matches 8 bases. V lost 6 bases, J lost 5 bases, and 14 bases stayed unmatched. The CDR3 spans 16 residues. Germline assignment: CDR1 SQVTM and CDR2 ANQGSEA. CDR3 in amino acids: CSVAGVSGRGTGELFF. CDR3 DNA: TGCAGCGTCGCGGGAGTGAGCGGGAGAGGGACCGGGGAGCTGTTTTTT.

This clonotype was observed a handful of times. The chain combines TRBV20-1 with TRBJ1-3; D is uncertain. The germline V and J ends were trimmed by 2 bases and 0 bases, with 8 bases remaining between them. The CDR3 is 14 residues long. Germline values: CDR1 DFQATT, CDR2 SNEGSKA (reference sequence). The CDR3 nucleotides read TGCAGTGCTAGACAGAGCCGCTCTGGAAACACCATATATTTT. This encodes CSARQSRSGNTIYF.

The table lists this clonotype with many counts. The V call is TRBV7-2, the J call TRBJ2-7; tentative D call: TRBD1 (6 bases). V was shortened by 5 bases and J by 4 bases, with 15 bases between the two germline ends. Germline CDR1 SGHTA, CDR2 FQGNSA. CDR3 length equals 14 residues. The CDR3 nucleotides read TGTGCCAGCAGCAAATCGACAGGTTCTTACGAGCAGTACTTC. It specifies CASSKSTGSYEQYF.

This clonotype turned up a few times. This chain uses TRBV29-1 with TRBJ2-5; 7 bases align to TRBD2. J was trimmed by 4 bases and V by 0 bases; bases with no gene match: 5. CDR3 length: 14 amino acids. Germline V gene data show CDR1 as SQVTM and CDR2 as ANQGSEA. CDR3 loop: CSVEDWGEGETQYF. DNA for the CDR3: TGCAGCGTTGAAGATTGGGGGGAGGGAGAGACCCAGTACTTC. Full variable domain (remainder filled in from reference TRBV29-1 and TRBJ2-5): SAVISQKPSRDICQRGTSLTIQCQVDSQVTMMFWYRQQPGQSLTLIATANQGSEATYESGFVIDKFPISRPNLTFSTLTVSNMSPEDSSIYLCSVEDWGEGETQYFGPGTRLLVL.

The chain joins TRBV7-2 to TRBJ1-4; D may be TRBD1 (5 bases). Trimming stripped 5 bases from V and 0 bases from J, with 16 bases between. The CDR3 contains 17 residues. CDR1 and CDR2 (germline): SGHTA, FQGNSA. CDR3 in DNA: TGTGCCAGCAGCCTGCGGGGCAGGCCTGCAACTAATGAAAAACTGTTTTTT. Amino acids: CASSLRGRPATNEKLFF.